This passage covers 9 T cell receptor beta chains from one sample sequenced in a study of a mutant IDH1 vaccine in newly diagnosed glioma. Their target antigens are unknown. TCRdb keeps only in-frame clones here, not all; method: immunoSEQ multiplex PCR. The sample carries more than 35,000 clones, approximately 80% recorded once. Time point: week 35, safety follow-up. Alongside topical imiquimod, each dose of vaccine comprised 300 ug of mutant IDH1 20-mer peptide. The sequencing used PBMCs, collected from a glioma patient whose treatment included an IDH1 peptide vaccine. The receptor set was obtained from a woman in her forties with glioma. Some clones in this sample may be carry-over from other donors' samples.

The CDR3 region has the DNA TGTGCCAGCAGTTTCGTAGGGGGCGAGCAGTACTTC. It is translated as CASSFVGGEQYF. The J gene is TRBJ2-7, the V gene TRBV28, with D perhaps matching TRBD1 (6 bases). The CDR3 runs 12 residues. Trimming shortened V by 3 bases and J by 6 bases, and 9 bases separated the two germline ends. CDR1 is MDHEN, CDR2 SYDVKM, per germline.

This chain uses TRBV7-9 with TRBJ1-1; D not resolved. V lost 2 bases and J lost 0, with 7 bases in between. Germline lookup yields CDR1 SEHNR and CDR2 FQNEAQ (reference sequence). This CDR3 spans 14 amino acids. CDR3 protein: CASSLLGMNTEAFF. The DNA of the CDR3 is TGTGCCAGCAGCTTACTCGGGATGAACACTGAAGCTTTCTTT.

The chain is built from TRBV7-9 and TRBJ2-7; tentative D call: TRBD1 (7 bases). V lost 2 bases and J 3 bases, leaving 14 bases between the germline ends. Germline-derived CDR1 and CDR2 are SEHNR and FQNEAQ (reference sequence). The CDR3 length is 15 residues. CDR3 sequence (DNA): TGTGCCAGCAGCTTAACCCGCGGGACAGACTACGAGCAGTACTTC. Its translation: CASSLTRGTDYEQYF.

The chain has TRBV10-3 and TRBJ2-1; tentative D call: TRBD2 (5 bases). Germline V gene lookup returns CDR1 ENHRY and CDR2 SYGVKD. Trimming left V 6 bases short and J 1 base short, with 13 bases between. This CDR3 region has 15 residues. This CDR3 reads CAIRDTSDSYNEQFF. CDR3 DNA: TGTGCCATCAGAGATACTAGTGATTCCTACAATGAGCAGTTCTTC.

This clone was picked up one time. The V and J genes are TRBV4-1 and TRBJ1-1, with D perhaps matching TRBD1 (5 bases). Germline V gene data show CDR1 as MGHRA and CDR2 as YSYEKL. V lost 3 bases to trimming and J lost 1 base, with 9 bases between them. This CDR3 spans 14 amino acids. The CDR3 DNA follows: TGCGCCAGCAGCCATCCCACAGGGAACACTGAAGCTTTCTTT. As protein: CASSHPTGNTEAFF.

The rearrangement uses TRBV7-2 and TRBJ2-5; no clear D gene. The ends were cut back, 8 bases at V and 5 bases at J, with 18 bases in the middle. Germline V gene data show CDR1 as SGHTA and CDR2 as FQGNSA. CDR3 length: 14 amino acids. The CDR3 sequence: CASRLVPEPETQYF. CDR3 DNA: TGTGCCAGCCGCCTTGTTCCGGAGCCGGAGACCCAGTACTTC.

The CDR3 here is CASSPSRQAGNTIYF. CDR3 DNA: TGTGCCAGCAGCCCCAGCCGGCAGGCAGGAAACACCATATATTTT. This chain links TRBV9 with TRBJ1-3, with D unclear. Germline V gene sequence: CDR1 SGDLS, CDR2 YYNGEE. Between the trimmed V and J ends, which lost 4 bases and 4 bases, there was a span of 15 bases. The CDR3 consists of 15 residues.

The chain couples TRBV7-2 to TRBJ2-5, with TRBD2 matching over 11 bases. The germline V gene encodes CDR1 SGHTA and CDR2 FQGNSA. The CDR3 runs 14 residues. The V gene end was trimmed by 1 base and the J gene end by 10 bases; junction bases not matched to a gene: 5. The CDR3 spells CASSLGSGGAFQYF. The CDR3 DNA reads TGTGCCAGCAGCTTAGGTAGCGGGGGGGCATTCCAGTACTTC.

This CDR3 reads CASSFAGGDGTEAFF. For the CDR3, the DNA is TGTGCCAGCAGTTTTGCGGGGGGCGATGGGACTGAAGCTTTCTTT. The V and J genes are TRBV28 and TRBJ1-1; the D gene is possibly TRBD1 (6 bases). CDR3 length: 15 residues. Trimming shortened V by 3 bases and J by 5 bases, and 16 bases separated the two germline ends. Germline lookup yields CDR1 MDHEN and CDR2 SYDVKM.